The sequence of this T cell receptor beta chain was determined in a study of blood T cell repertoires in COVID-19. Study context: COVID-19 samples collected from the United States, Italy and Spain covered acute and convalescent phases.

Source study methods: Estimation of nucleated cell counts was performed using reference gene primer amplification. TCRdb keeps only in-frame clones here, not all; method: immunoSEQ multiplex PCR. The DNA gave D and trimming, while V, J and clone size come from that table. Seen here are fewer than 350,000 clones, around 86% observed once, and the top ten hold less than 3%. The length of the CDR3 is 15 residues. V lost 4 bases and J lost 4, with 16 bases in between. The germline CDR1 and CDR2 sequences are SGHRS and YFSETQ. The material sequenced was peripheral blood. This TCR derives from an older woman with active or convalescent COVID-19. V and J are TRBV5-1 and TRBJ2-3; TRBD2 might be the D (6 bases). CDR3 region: CASSPRSGGADTQYF. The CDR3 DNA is TGCGCCAGCAGCCCAAGGAGCGGCGGGGCAGATACGCAGTATTTT.